These T cell receptor beta chains were read from a single sample in a study of blood T cell repertoires in COVID-19. TCRdb's copy holds only in-frame clones and misses some; the assay was immunoSEQ multiplex PCR. The profile shows tens of thousands of clones, nearly 90% of them singletons. Sequencing used peripheral blood. The receptor set was obtained from a woman between 50 and 59 years old with COVID-19, enrolled during active disease. CDR3s include the opening cysteine and the closing phenylalanine or tryptophan. A D gene is named only where the DNA matches it firmly. Some rows mark clone size as missing; the rest say once, few, many or name a class of expanded clone.

v_gene: TRBV5-8; abundance: .; j_gene: TRBJ1-1; d_gene: .; CDR3nt: TGTGCCAGCAGCTTGGAGGCGAGGACTGAAGCTTTCTTT; CDR3aa: CASSLEARTEAFF
v_gene: TRBV19; abundance: few; j_gene: TRBJ2-3; d_gene: TRBD1; CDR3nt: TGTGCCAGTAGTATAGGGACAGGGGATACGCAGTATTTT; CDR3aa: CASSIGTGDTQYF
v_gene: TRBV4-2; abundance: .; j_gene: TRBJ2-1; d_gene: .; CDR3nt: TGTGCCAGCAGCCAAGATCAGGGTTGGGGAGAGCAGTTCTTC; CDR3aa: CASSQDQGWGEQFF
v_gene: TRBV5-1; abundance: .; j_gene: TRBJ2-7; d_gene: .; CDR3nt: TGCGCCAGCAGCTCTCCCGGGGACGAGCAGTACTTC; CDR3aa: CASSSPGDEQYF
v_gene: TRBV19; abundance: .; j_gene: TRBJ2-1; d_gene: .; CDR3nt: TGTGCCAGTAGTACTTCGGGTCTCCAGGGGCACAATGAGCAGTTCTTC; CDR3aa: CASSTSGLQGHNEQFF
v_gene: TRBV6-5; abundance: .; j_gene: TRBJ2-2; d_gene: .; CDR3nt: TGTGCCAGCAGACCACAACTAGGCACCGGGGAGCTGTTTTTT; CDR3aa: CASRPQLGTGELFF
v_gene: TRBV2; abundance: .; j_gene: TRBJ2-7; d_gene: .; CDR3nt: TGTGCCAGCAGTCGGACAGCGAGCTACGAGCAGTACTTC; CDR3aa: CASSRTASYEQYF
v_gene: TRBV28; abundance: .; j_gene: TRBJ1-4; d_gene: .; CDR3nt: TGTGCCAGCAGTTGGGGGGGAGGAACTAATGAAAAACTGTTTTTT; CDR3aa: CASSWGGGTNEKLFF
v_gene: TRBV4-1; abundance: .; j_gene: TRBJ1-5; d_gene: .; CDR3nt: TGCGCCAGCAGCCAAGAAGGATGGGGGGGCGGTAGCAATCAGCCCCAGCATTTT; CDR3aa: CASSQEGWGGGSNQPQHF
v_gene: TRBV3-1/TRBV3-2; abundance: .; j_gene: TRBJ2-7; d_gene: TRBD2; CDR3nt: TGTGCCAGCAGCCACCCTGCTGGGACTAGCGTCTACGAGCAGTACTTC; CDR3aa: CASSHPAGTSVYEQYF
v_gene: TRBV11-2; abundance: .; j_gene: TRBJ1-6; d_gene: .; CDR3nt: TGTGCCAGCAGCTTAGGGACAGATTATTCACCCCTCCACTTT; CDR3aa: CASSLGTDYSPLHF
v_gene: TRBV30; abundance: .; j_gene: TRBJ2-7; d_gene: .; CDR3nt: TGTGCCTTTTACAAGAGAGGCGAGCAGTACTTC; CDR3aa: CAFYKRGEQYF
v_gene: TRBV10-1; abundance: .; j_gene: TRBJ2-3; d_gene: TRBD2; CDR3nt: TGCGCCAGCAGTGAAGAGAAAGTTACGACTAGCGGGAGAGATACGCAGTATTTT; CDR3aa: CASSEEKVTTSGRDTQYF
v_gene: TRBV3-1/TRBV3-2; abundance: .; j_gene: TRBJ2-7; d_gene: .; CDR3nt: TGTGCCAGCAGCCAAGAGTTCTGGGGGGGCCCAAGCTCCTACGAGCAGTACTTC; CDR3aa: CASSQEFWGGPSSYEQYF
v_gene: TRBV7-6; abundance: .; j_gene: TRBJ2-7; d_gene: TRBD2; CDR3nt: TGTGCCAGCAGCTTAGGGTCTACTAGCGGGAGGTACGAGCAGTACTTC; CDR3aa: CASSLGSTSGRYEQYF
v_gene: TRBV27; abundance: once; j_gene: TRBJ1-5; d_gene: .; CDR3nt: TGTGCCAGCAGTTTCGGGGGGCAGCCCCAGCATTTT; CDR3aa: CASSFGGQPQHF
v_gene: TRBV11-2; abundance: .; j_gene: TRBJ2-1; d_gene: .; CDR3nt: TGTGCCAGCAGCGTCGAGAGCTCCTACAATGAGCAGTTCTTC; CDR3aa: CASSVESSYNEQFF
v_gene: TRBV27; abundance: once; j_gene: TRBJ1-3; d_gene: TRBD1; CDR3nt: TGTGCCAGAATTGAGGAGCCGGGACAGGGGTCCTCTGGAAACACCATATATTTT; CDR3aa: CARIEEPGQGSSGNTIYF
v_gene: TRBV11-3; abundance: .; j_gene: TRBJ2-7; d_gene: TRBD1; CDR3nt: TGTGCCAGCAAGGACAGGGACTCCTACGAGCAGTACTTC; CDR3aa: CASKDRDSYEQYF
v_gene: TRBV15; abundance: .; j_gene: TRBJ2-3; d_gene: TRBD2; CDR3nt: TGTGCCACCAGCAGAGGGCTCGGTGGTAGCGGGAGAACGGATACGCAGTATTTT; CDR3aa: CATSRGLGGSGRTDTQYF
v_gene: TRBV15; abundance: .; j_gene: TRBJ2-5; d_gene: .; CDR3nt: TGTGCCACCAGCAGGCCCGACAGGGACTGGGGGGAGACCCAGTACTTC; CDR3aa: CATSRPDRDWGETQYF
v_gene: TRBV28; abundance: .; j_gene: TRBJ1-1; d_gene: .; CDR3nt: TGTGCCAGCAGTTTAATGCAGGGGCTATTGAACACTGAAGCTTTCTTT; CDR3aa: CASSLMQGLLNTEAFF
v_gene: TRBV7-2; abundance: .; j_gene: TRBJ2-4; d_gene: TRBD2; CDR3nt: TGTGCCAGCAGCTTAGACGGGAGGGCATATCGCATTCAGTACTTC; CDR3aa: CASSLDGRAYRIQYF
v_gene: TRBV28; abundance: once; j_gene: TRBJ1-5; d_gene: .; CDR3nt: TGTGCCAGCAGCTCCCATCAGCCCCAGCATTTT; CDR3aa: CASSSHQPQHF
v_gene: TRBV28; abundance: .; j_gene: TRBJ2-1; d_gene: TRBD2; CDR3nt: TGTGCCAGCAGTCCCCGGTTTTCGGCGGGGGCCTACAATGAGCAGTTCTTC; CDR3aa: CASSPRFSAGAYNEQFF
v_gene: TRBV20-1; abundance: once; j_gene: TRBJ1-5; d_gene: .; CDR3nt: TGCAGTGCTAGTGGGCGGTTCCACCGAGGGCCCCAGCATTTT; CDR3aa: CSASGRFHRGPQHF
v_gene: TRBV29-1; abundance: .; j_gene: TRBJ2-3; d_gene: TRBD2; CDR3nt: TGCAGCTCAAGCGGGAGTTACACAGATACGCAGTATTTT; CDR3aa: CSSSGSYTDTQYF
v_gene: TRBV27; abundance: .; j_gene: TRBJ2-7; d_gene: .; CDR3nt: TGTGCCAGCAGGAGAGCTAGCTCCTACGAGCAGTACTTC; CDR3aa: CASRRASSYEQYF
v_gene: TRBV29-1; abundance: .; j_gene: TRBJ2-5; d_gene: .; CDR3nt: TGCAGCGTTGAATGGCAGGGCGGTGAGACCCAGTACTTC; CDR3aa: CSVEWQGGETQYF
v_gene: TRBV28; abundance: .; j_gene: TRBJ2-4; d_gene: .; CDR3nt: TGTGCCAGCGCGCGGGGAAACATTCAGTACTTC; CDR3aa: CASARGNIQYF
v_gene: TRBV7-8; abundance: .; j_gene: TRBJ2-7; d_gene: TRBD1; CDR3nt: TGTGCCAGCAGCCGCTTGGGACAGGCGGTCGAGCAGTACTTC; CDR3aa: CASSRLGQAVEQYF
v_gene: TRBV5-6; abundance: .; j_gene: TRBJ2-5; d_gene: .; CDR3nt: TGTGCCAGCACCTGGCGCAGATACGGGGGGACCCAGTACTTC; CDR3aa: CASTWRRYGGTQYF
v_gene: TRBV5-4; abundance: .; j_gene: TRBJ2-7; d_gene: .; CDR3nt: TGTGCCAGCAGCTCCGGGGACAACTTCCCCTACGAGCAGTACTTC; CDR3aa: CASSSGDNFPYEQYF
v_gene: TRBV4-1; abundance: few; j_gene: TRBJ2-1; d_gene: .; CDR3nt: TGCGCCAGCAGCCAAGGTCCGGTCTCCTACAATGAGCAGTTCTTC; CDR3aa: CASSQGPVSYNEQFF
v_gene: TRBV27; abundance: .; j_gene: TRBJ1-2; d_gene: .; CDR3nt: TGTGCCAGCAGGTCGGCAGGGGCGAAACTTCGGGGCTACACCTTC; CDR3aa: CASRSAGAKLRGYTF
v_gene: TRBV18; abundance: .; j_gene: TRBJ2-2; d_gene: .; CDR3nt: TGTGCCAGCCGTTACAGGGGAGGAGCCGGGGAGCTGTTTTTT; CDR3aa: CASRYRGGAGELFF
v_gene: TRBV6-4; abundance: once; j_gene: TRBJ2-2; d_gene: TRBD1; CDR3nt: TGTGCCAGCAGAGACAGGGGCACCGGGGAGCTGTTTTTT; CDR3aa: CASRDRGTGELFF
v_gene: TRBV18; abundance: once; j_gene: TRBJ1-2; d_gene: .; CDR3nt: TGTGCCAGCTCACCGGGGGCAGACTATGGCTACACCTTC; CDR3aa: CASSPGADYGYTF
v_gene: TRBV6-6; abundance: .; j_gene: TRBJ2-3; d_gene: .; CDR3nt: TGTGCCAGCAGTCGCTTTGAACCTCTGACCAGAACGTCCGGGGATACGCAGTATTTT; CDR3aa: CASSRFEPLTRTSGDTQYF
v_gene: TRBV6-1; abundance: once; j_gene: TRBJ2-3; d_gene: TRBD2; CDR3nt: TGTGCCAGCAGTGAGCTAGCGGGACTCACAGATACGCAGTATTTT; CDR3aa: CASSELAGLTDTQYF
v_gene: TRBV15; abundance: .; j_gene: TRBJ1-5; d_gene: TRBD1; CDR3nt: TGTGCCACCAGCAGAGGTTCAGGGGGAATCGGCAATCAGCCCCAGCATTTT; CDR3aa: CATSRGSGGIGNQPQHF
v_gene: TRBV29-1; abundance: .; j_gene: TRBJ1-2; d_gene: .; CDR3nt: TGCAGCGTTGACGGCCAGGGACTCGGTGGCTACACCTTC; CDR3aa: CSVDGQGLGGYTF
v_gene: TRBV6-6; abundance: few; j_gene: TRBJ2-7; d_gene: .; CDR3nt: TGTGCCAGCAGTTACCGCTACGAGCAGTACTTC; CDR3aa: CASSYRYEQYF
v_gene: TRBV28; abundance: .; j_gene: TRBJ1-1; d_gene: .; CDR3nt: TGTGCCAGCAGAATATTCTTTGGGGCGTTCACTGAAGCTTTCTTT; CDR3aa: CASRIFFGAFTEAFF
v_gene: TRBV19; abundance: .; j_gene: TRBJ1-2; d_gene: .; CDR3nt: TGTGCCAGTACCAGGACAGAACCGCGCTATGGCTACACCTTC; CDR3aa: CASTRTEPRYGYTF
v_gene: TRBV19; abundance: once; j_gene: TRBJ1-2; d_gene: .; CDR3nt: TGTGCCAGTAGTATACCCGGGAGGGATGGCTACACCTTC; CDR3aa: CASSIPGRDGYTF
v_gene: TRBV9; abundance: .; j_gene: TRBJ2-1; d_gene: TRBD2; CDR3nt: TGTGCCAGCAGCGTACTAGCGGGATTAGAAAATGAGCAGTTCTTC; CDR3aa: CASSVLAGLENEQFF
v_gene: TRBV5-4; abundance: .; j_gene: TRBJ2-3; d_gene: .; CDR3nt: TGTGCCAGCAGCACCCTCGCCGGGACAGATACGCAGTATTTT; CDR3aa: CASSTLAGTDTQYF
v_gene: TRBV28; abundance: .; j_gene: TRBJ2-3; d_gene: TRBD2; CDR3nt: TGTGCCAGCAGTTTATTTGAGAAGGGGCTAGCGGGATTCACAGATACGCAGTATTTT; CDR3aa: CASSLFEKGLAGFTDTQYF
v_gene: TRBV4-3; abundance: .; j_gene: TRBJ1-2; d_gene: .; CDR3nt: TGCGCCAGCAGCCAAGGCCCGGGCAGGGTTGGGGATGGCTACACCTTC; CDR3aa: CASSQGPGRVGDGYTF
v_gene: TRBV24-1; abundance: .; j_gene: TRBJ2-3; d_gene: .; CDR3nt: TGTGCCACCAGTGATCCTTACTTGCTTACCCATACGCAGTATTTT; CDR3aa: CATSDPYLLTHTQYF
v_gene: TRBV5-5; abundance: .; j_gene: TRBJ2-7; d_gene: TRBD2; CDR3nt: TGTGCCAGCAGCTTGGGCGGGAGCCTAACCTACGAGCAGTACTTC; CDR3aa: CASSLGGSLTYEQYF